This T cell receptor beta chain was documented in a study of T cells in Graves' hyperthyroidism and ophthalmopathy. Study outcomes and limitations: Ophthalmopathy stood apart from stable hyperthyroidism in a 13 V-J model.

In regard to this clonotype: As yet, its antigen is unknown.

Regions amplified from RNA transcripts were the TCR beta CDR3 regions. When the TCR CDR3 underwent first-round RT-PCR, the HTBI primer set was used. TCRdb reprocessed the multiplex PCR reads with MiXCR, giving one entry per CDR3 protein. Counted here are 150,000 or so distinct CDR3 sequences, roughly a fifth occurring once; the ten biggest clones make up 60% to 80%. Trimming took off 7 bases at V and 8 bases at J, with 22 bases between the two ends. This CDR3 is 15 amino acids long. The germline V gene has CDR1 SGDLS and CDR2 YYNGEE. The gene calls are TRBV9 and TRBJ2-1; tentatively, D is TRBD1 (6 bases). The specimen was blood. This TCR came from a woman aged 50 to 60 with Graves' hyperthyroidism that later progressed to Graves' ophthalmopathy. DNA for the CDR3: TGTGCCAGCTCCCAGGGACAATCGGCGCGGGATGAGCAGTTCTTC. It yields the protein CASSQGQSARDEQFF.